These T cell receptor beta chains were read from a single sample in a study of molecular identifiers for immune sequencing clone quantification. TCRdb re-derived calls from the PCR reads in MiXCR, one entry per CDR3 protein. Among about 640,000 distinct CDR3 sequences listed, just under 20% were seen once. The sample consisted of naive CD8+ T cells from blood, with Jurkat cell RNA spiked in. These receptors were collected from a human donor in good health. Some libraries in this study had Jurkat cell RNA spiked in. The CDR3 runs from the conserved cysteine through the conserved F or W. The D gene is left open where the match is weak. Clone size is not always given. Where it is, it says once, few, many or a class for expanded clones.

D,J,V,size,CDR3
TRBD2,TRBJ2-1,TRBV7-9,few,CASSPRQRGYNEQFF
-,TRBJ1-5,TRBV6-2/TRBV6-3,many,CASTMDSLRGNQPQHF
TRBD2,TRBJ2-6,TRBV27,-,CASRRGGANVLTF
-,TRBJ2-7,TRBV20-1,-,CSARDLGRTYEQYF
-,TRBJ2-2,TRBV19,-,CASSRLRDRTNTGELFF
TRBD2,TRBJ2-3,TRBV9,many,CASSVVGAGGDTQYF
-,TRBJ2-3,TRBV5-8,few,CASSLGIRPPTDTQYF
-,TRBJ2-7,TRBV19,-,CASMVTHRAPYEQYF
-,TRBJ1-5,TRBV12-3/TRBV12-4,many,CASSFSYNQPQHF
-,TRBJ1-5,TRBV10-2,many,CASSVGQGLVGNQPQHF
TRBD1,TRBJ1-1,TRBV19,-,CASSTLGQGNTEAFF
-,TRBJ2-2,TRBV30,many,CAWNGRLDTGELFF
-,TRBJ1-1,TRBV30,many,CAWSAGQESMNTEAFF
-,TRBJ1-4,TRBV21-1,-,CASSDRDGPTNEKLFF
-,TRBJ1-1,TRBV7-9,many,CASSLVGAFNTEAFF
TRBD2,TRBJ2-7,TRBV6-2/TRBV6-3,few,CASSALGREGVYEQYF
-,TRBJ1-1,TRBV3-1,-,CASSHAADQLNTEAFF
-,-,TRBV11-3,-,CASSLGLADTDTQHF
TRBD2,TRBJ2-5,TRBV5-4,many,CASSSLLAVQETQYF
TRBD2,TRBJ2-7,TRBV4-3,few,CASSQGKTSGYEQYF
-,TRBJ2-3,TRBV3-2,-,CASSHTLSSGGPWDTQYF
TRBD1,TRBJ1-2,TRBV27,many,CATKGQLYGYTF
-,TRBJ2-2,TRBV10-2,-,CASSESWPGTTGGELFF
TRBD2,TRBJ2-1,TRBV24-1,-,CATSDSTGASGSYNEQFF
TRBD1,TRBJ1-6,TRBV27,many,CASSSIDRGRGSPLHF
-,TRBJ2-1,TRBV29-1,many,CSVVDQSSYNEQFF
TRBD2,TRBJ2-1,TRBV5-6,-,CASSLCGGAVYEQFF
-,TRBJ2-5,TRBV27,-,CASRGQETQYF
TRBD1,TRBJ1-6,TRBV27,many,CASSLHPSDRVKDNSPLHF
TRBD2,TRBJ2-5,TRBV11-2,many,CASSSAPGLAGRVDQYF
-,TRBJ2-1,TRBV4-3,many,CASSQITGFYNEQFF
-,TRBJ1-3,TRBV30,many,CAWSVTVSGNTIYF
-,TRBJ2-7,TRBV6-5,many,CASSYGLPQESEQYF
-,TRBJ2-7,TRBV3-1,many,CASSQDIAADYYEQYF
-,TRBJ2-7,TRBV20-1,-,CSARGFGARRSYEQYF